This T cell receptor beta chain was found in a study of Ad26.COV2.S vaccination and SARS-CoV-2 variants. The treatment here: over 15 received Ad26.COV2.S at low or high dose, single or two shots; a few received placebo; per-sample allocation not given. At day 63 after the first vaccine or placebo injection, samples were drawn. Ad26.COV2.S expressed prefusion-stabilized spike from the original Wuhan strain. Sequencing was performed with immunoSEQ multiplex PCR; in TCRdb, only in-frame clones are kept and a portion is missing. This table holds around 450,000 clones, 88% found once. Germline CDR1 reads MDHEN; CDR2 reads SYDVKM. The V gene end was trimmed by 1 base and the J gene end by 6 bases; junction bases not matched to a gene: 6. CDR3 length equals 15 residues. Notes on the study in general: Greater spike-specific TCR breadth was seen in vaccine recipients than in placebo recipients. The analyses of TCR breadth and depth may have understated the size of total T cell responses.

With respect to this clone: Its antigen is as yet unknown.

The receptor's source is a person aged 18 to 59 who received the Ad26.COV2.S COVID-19 vaccine or a placebo. The sequencing used peripheral blood, collected in a trial of Ad26.COV2.S vaccine versus placebo. The chain has TRBV28 and TRBJ2-5; 9 nucleotides line up with TRBD1. The CDR3 DNA reads TGTGCCAGCAGTTTATCGGGACAGGGTAAAAAGACCCAGTACTTC. Its protein product is CASSLSGQGKKTQYF.